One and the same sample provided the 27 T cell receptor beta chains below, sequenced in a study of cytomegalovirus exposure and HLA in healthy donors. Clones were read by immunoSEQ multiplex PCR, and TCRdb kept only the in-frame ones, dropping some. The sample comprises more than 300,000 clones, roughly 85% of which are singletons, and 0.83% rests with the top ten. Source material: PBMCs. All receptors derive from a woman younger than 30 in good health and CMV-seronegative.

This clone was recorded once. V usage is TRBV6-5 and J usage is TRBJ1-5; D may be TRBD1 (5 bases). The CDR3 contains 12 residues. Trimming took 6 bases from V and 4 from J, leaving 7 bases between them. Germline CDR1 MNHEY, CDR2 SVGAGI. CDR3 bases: TGTGCCAGCAGACCAGGGAATCAGCCCCAGCATTTT. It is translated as CASRPGNQPQHF.

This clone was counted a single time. In nucleotides, the CDR3 is TGTGCCAGTAGTACACCAGGGTACGAGCAGTACTTC. It translates to CASSTPGYEQYF. V is TRBV19 and J is TRBJ2-7; possible D gene TRBD1, 5 bases. The V gene's germline CDR1 is LNHDA and CDR2 SQIVND (reference sequence). The CDR3 is made up of 12 amino acids. Trimming pared 4 bases from V and 4 bases from J, leaving 8 bases between.

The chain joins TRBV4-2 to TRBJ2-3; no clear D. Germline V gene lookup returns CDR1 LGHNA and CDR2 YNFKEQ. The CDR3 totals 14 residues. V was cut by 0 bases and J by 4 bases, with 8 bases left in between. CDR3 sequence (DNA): TGTGCCAGCAGCCAAGAACATTCCCCAGATACGCAGTATTTT. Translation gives CASSQEHSPDTQYF.

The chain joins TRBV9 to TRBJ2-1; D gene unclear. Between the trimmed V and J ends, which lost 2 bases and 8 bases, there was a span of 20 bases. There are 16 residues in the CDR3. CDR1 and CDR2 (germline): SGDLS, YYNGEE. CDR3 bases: TGTGCCAGCAGCGTGCGCCTCCCCCCACCTATGGATGAGCAGTTCTTC. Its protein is CASSVRLPPPMDEQFF.

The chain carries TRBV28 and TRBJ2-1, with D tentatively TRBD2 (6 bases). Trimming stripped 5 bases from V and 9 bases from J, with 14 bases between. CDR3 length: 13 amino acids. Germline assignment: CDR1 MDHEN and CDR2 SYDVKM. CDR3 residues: CASSPGGTFEQFF. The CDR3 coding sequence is TGTGCCAGCAGTCCCGGCGGGACCTTTGAGCAGTTCTTC.

The CDR3 nucleotides read TGTGCCAGCAGCTTAGTAAGACTAGCGGGGGGTACCGGGGAGCTGTTTTTT. It yields the protein CASSLVRLAGGTGELFF. This chain uses TRBV11-2 with TRBJ2-2, with TRBD2 matching over 13 bases. J gave up 5 bases and V 1 base, and 4 bases lay outside the gene matches. The germline V gene encodes CDR1 SGHAT and CDR2 FQNNGV. The CDR3 is made up of 17 amino acids.

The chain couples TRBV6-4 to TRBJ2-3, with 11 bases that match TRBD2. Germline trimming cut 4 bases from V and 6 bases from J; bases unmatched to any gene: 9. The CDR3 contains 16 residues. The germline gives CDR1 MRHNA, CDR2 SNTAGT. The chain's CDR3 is CASSASSGGASDTQYF. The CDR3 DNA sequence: TGTGCCAGCAGTGCCAGTAGCGGGGGGGCTTCTGATACGCAGTATTTT.

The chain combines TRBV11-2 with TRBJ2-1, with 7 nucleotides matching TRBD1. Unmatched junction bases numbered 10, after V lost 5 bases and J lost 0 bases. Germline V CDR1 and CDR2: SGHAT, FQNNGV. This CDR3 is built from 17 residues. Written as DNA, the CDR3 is TGTGCCAGCAGCCGTAACAGGGGCATGAGCTCCTACAATGAGCAGTTCTTC. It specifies CASSRNRGMSSYNEQFF.

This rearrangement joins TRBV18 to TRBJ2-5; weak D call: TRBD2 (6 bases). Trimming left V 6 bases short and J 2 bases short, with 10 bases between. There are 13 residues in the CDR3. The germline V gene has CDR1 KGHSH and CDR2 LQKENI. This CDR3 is CASSMDYQETQYF. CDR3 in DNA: TGTGCCAGCTCGATGGACTATCAAGAGACCCAGTACTTC. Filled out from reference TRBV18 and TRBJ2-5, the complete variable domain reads NAGVMQNPRHLVRRRGQEARLRCSPMKGHSHVYWYRQLPEEGLKFMVYLQKENIIDESGMPKERFSAEFPKEGPSILRIQQVVRGDSAAYFCASSMDYQETQYFGPGTRLLVL.

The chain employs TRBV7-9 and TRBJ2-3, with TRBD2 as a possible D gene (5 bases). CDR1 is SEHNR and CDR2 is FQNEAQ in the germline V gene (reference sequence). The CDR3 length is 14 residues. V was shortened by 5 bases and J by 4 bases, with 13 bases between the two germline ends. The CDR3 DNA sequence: TGTGCCAGCAGCAACCGACTACCTCCAGATACGCAGTATTTT. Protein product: CASSNRLPPDTQYF.

This CDR3 reads CASRLASGNEQFF. In nucleotides, the CDR3 is TGTGCCAGCAGATTGGCTAGCGGCAATGAGCAGTTCTTC. The V and J genes are TRBV14 and TRBJ2-1, with 7 bases aligning to TRBD2. This CDR3 has 13 amino acids. Germline assignment: CDR1 SGHDN and CDR2 FVKESK. Trimming removed 6 bases from V and 6 bases from J; junction bases left unmatched: 5. The entire variable domain, with the rest obtained from reference TRBV14 and TRBJ2-1, is as follows: EAGVTQFPSHSVIEKGQTVTLRCDPISGHDNLYWYRRVMGKEIKFLLHFVKESKQDESGMPNNRFLAERTGGTYSTLKVQPAELEDSGVYFCASRLASGNEQFFGPGTRLTVL.

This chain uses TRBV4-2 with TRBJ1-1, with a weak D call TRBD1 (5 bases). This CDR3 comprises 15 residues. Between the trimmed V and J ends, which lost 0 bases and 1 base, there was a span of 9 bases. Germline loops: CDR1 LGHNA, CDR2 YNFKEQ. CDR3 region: CASSQDMTENTEAFF. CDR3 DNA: TGTGCCAGCAGCCAAGATATGACAGAGAACACTGAAGCTTTCTTT.

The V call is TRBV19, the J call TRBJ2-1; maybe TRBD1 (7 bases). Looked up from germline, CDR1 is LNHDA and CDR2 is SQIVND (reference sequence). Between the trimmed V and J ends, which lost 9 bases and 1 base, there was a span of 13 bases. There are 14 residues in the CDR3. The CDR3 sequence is CASCAGGSYNEQFF. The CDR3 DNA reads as TGTGCCAGCTGCGCAGGGGGGTCCTACAATGAGCAGTTCTTC.

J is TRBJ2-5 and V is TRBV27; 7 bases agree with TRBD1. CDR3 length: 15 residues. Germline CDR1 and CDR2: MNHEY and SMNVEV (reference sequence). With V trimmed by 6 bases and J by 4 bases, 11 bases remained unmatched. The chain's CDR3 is CASRPGTVLGETQYF. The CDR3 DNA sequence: TGTGCCAGCAGACCAGGGACAGTGCTAGGAGAGACCCAGTACTTC.

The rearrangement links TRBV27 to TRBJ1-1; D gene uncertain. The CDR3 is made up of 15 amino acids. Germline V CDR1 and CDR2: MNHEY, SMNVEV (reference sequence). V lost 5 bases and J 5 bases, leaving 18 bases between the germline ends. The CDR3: CASSPGLARRTEAFF. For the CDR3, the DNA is TGTGCCAGCAGTCCCGGACTGGCAAGGCGGACTGAAGCTTTCTTT.

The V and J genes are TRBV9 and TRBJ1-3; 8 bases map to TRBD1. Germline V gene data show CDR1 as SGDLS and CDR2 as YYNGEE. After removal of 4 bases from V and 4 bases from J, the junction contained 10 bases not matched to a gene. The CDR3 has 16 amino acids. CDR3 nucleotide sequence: TGTGCCAGCAGCCCTCAAGCGGACAGGGCGGGAAACACCATATATTTT. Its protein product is CASSPQADRAGNTIYF.

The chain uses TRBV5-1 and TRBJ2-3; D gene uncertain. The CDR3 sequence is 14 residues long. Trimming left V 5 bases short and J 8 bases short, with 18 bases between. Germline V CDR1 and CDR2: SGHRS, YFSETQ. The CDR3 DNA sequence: TGCGCCAGCAGAAATCCAAACTCTGGTTTTACGCAGTATTTT. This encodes CASRNPNSGFTQYF.

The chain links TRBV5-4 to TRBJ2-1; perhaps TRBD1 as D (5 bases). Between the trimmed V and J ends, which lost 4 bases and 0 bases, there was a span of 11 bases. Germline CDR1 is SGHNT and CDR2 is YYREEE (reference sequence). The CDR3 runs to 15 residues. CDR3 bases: TGTGCCAGCAGCGTGGACACAAACTCCTACAATGAGCAGTTCTTC. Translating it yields CASSVDTNSYNEQFF. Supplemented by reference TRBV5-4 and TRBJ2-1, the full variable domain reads ETGVTQSPTHLIKTRGQQVTLRCSSQSGHNTVSWYQQALGQGPQFIFQYYREEENGRGNFPPRFSGLQFPNYSSELNVNALELDDSALYLCASSVDTNSYNEQFFGPGTRLTVL.

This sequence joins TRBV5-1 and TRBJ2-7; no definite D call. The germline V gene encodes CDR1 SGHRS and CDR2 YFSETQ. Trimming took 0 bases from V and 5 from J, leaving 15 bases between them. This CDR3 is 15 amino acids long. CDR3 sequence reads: CASSLARKSANEQYF. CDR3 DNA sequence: TGCGCCAGCAGCTTGGCCAGGAAGTCAGCAAACGAGCAGTACTTC.

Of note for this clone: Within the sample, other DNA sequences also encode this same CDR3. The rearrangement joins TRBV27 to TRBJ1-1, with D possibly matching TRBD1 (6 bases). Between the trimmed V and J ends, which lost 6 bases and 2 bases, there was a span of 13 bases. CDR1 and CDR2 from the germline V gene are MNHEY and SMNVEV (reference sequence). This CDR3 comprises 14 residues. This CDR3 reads CASSSGQSNTEAFF. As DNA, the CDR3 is TGTGCCAGCAGCTCTGGACAGTCCAACACTGAAGCTTTCTTT.

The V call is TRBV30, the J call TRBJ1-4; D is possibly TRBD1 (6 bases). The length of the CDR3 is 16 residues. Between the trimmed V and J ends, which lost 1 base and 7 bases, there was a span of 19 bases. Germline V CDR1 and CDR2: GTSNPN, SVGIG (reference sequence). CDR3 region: CAWSDSDFRGGEKLFF. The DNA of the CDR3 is TGTGCCTGGAGTGATAGCGATTTCCGAGGGGGTGAAAAACTGTTTTTT.

CDR3 amino acids: CSVHTSGRMNEQFF. CDR3 sequence (DNA): TGCAGCGTTCACACTAGCGGGAGGATGAATGAGCAGTTCTTC. The V and J genes are TRBV29-1 and TRBJ2-1; 12 bases map to TRBD2. The CDR3 loop spans 14 amino acids. Germline values: CDR1 SQVTM, CDR2 ANQGSEA. Losses at the gene ends were 5 bases for V and 7 bases for J; bases not matched to a gene: 6.

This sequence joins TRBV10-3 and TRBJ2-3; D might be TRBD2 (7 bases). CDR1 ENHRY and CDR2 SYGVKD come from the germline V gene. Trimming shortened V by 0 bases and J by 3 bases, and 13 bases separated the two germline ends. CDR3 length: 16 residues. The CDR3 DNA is TGTGCCATCAGTGAGTCGGGAGGGGGGGCAACAGATACGCAGTATTTT. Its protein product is CAISESGGGATDTQYF.

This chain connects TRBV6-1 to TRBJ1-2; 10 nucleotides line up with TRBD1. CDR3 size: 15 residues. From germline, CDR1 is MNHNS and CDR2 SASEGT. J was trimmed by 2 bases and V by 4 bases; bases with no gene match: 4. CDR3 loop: CASSGLGQGNYGYTF. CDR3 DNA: TGTGCCAGCAGTGGCCTGGGACAGGGGAACTATGGCTACACCTTC.

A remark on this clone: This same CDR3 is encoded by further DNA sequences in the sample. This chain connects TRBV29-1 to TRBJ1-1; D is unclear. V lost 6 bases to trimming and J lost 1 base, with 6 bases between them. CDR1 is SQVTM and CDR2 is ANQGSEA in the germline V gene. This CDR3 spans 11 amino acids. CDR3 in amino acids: CSVGENTEAFF. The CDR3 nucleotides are TGCAGCGTCGGGGAGAACACTGAAGCTTTCTTT.

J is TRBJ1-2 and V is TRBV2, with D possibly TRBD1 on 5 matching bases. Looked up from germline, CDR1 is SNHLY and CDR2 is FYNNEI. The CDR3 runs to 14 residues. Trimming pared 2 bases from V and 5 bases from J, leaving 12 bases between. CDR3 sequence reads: CASSEYGGKYGYTF. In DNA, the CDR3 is TGTGCCAGCAGTGAATACGGGGGGAAGTATGGCTACACCTTC.

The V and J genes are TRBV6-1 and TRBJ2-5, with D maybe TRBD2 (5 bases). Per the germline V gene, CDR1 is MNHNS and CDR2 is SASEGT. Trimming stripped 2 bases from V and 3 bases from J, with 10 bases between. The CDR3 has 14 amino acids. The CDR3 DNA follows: TGTGCCAGCAGTGAAAGGCCGGGAAAAGAGACCCAGTACTTC. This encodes CASSERPGKETQYF.